The rows below give T cell receptor beta chains drawn from one sample of a study of CD8+CD57+ T cells in acquired aplastic anemia. TCRdb re-derived calls from the reads in MiXCR, one entry per CDR3 protein. The sample yields some 290,000 distinct CDR3 sequences, around 60% seen once. Sequencing was performed on sorted CD4+, CD8+, or CD8+CD57+ T cells (not recorded which) from PBMCs. The source of these receptors is a human donor with severe aplastic anemia or a healthy control (not recorded which). The CDR3 runs from the conserved cysteine through the conserved F or W. The D gene is left open where the match is weak. Clone size is not always given. Where it is, it says once, few, many or a class for expanded clones.

d_call: TRBD1
clone_size: -
v_call: TRBV20-1
j_call: TRBJ1-6
cdr3_nt: TGCAGTGCTAGTACTAGCGGGAGCGGGACAGACTCCTATAATTCACCCCTCCACTTT
cdr3_aa: CSASTSGSGTDSYNSPLHF

d_call: -
clone_size: -
v_call: TRBV12-3/TRBV12-4
j_call: TRBJ1-2
cdr3_nt: TGTGCCAGCAGTTCGCTTGGGGATGGCTACACCTTC
cdr3_aa: CASSSLGDGYTF

d_call: -
clone_size: few
v_call: TRBV29-1
j_call: TRBJ2-7
cdr3_nt: TGCAGCGTTGAAGGTCAGGCTTTGGGCTCCTACGAGCAGTACTTC
cdr3_aa: CSVEGQALGSYEQYF

d_call: -
clone_size: -
v_call: TRBV2
j_call: TRBJ2-1
cdr3_nt: TGTGCCAGCAGTGACAGTATGGATGAGCAGTTCTTC
cdr3_aa: CASSDSMDEQFF

d_call: TRBD1
clone_size: -
v_call: TRBV2
j_call: TRBJ1-5
cdr3_nt: TGTGCCAGCAGCGACAGGGGAAGCAATCAGCCCCAGCATTTT
cdr3_aa: CASSDRGSNQPQHF

d_call: -
clone_size: -
v_call: TRBV14
j_call: TRBJ1-2
cdr3_nt: TGTGCCAGCAGCCAAGCCTTAGGAGGGGACACCTATGGCTACACCTTC
cdr3_aa: CASSQALGGDTYGYTF

d_call: -
clone_size: many
v_call: TRBV12-3/TRBV12-4
j_call: TRBJ1-2
cdr3_nt: TGTGCCAGCAGTTTAATCCCGGAAGGGGCAGGGGGCTACACCTTC
cdr3_aa: CASSLIPEGAGGYTF

d_call: TRBD2
clone_size: -
v_call: TRBV7-2
j_call: TRBJ2-1
cdr3_nt: TGTGCCAGCAGCTTTTTTACTAGCGGGGGCGGTGAGCAGTTCTTC
cdr3_aa: CASSFFTSGGGEQFF

d_call: -
clone_size: -
v_call: TRBV7-8
j_call: TRBJ2-7
cdr3_nt: TGTGCCAGCAGCTTTTATCAGGGGCCTTCCTACGAGCAGTACTTC
cdr3_aa: CASSFYQGPSYEQYF

d_call: -
clone_size: many
v_call: TRBV9
j_call: TRBJ2-6
cdr3_nt: TGTGCCAGCAGCGTAGGGGCAGGCTATGCAGTCGGGGCCAACGTCCTGACTTTC
cdr3_aa: CASSVGAGYAVGANVLTF

d_call: TRBD2
clone_size: -
v_call: TRBV5-1
j_call: TRBJ2-7
cdr3_nt: TGCGCCAGCAGCTTGTTGCGGGGGGACTACGAGCAGTACTTC
cdr3_aa: CASSLLRGDYEQYF

d_call: -
clone_size: -
v_call: TRBV11-2
j_call: TRBJ2-5
cdr3_nt: TGTGCCAGCAGCTTAGTGGGATCAGATGGGGGCAGACAAGAGACCCAGTACTTC
cdr3_aa: CASSLVGSDGGRQETQYF